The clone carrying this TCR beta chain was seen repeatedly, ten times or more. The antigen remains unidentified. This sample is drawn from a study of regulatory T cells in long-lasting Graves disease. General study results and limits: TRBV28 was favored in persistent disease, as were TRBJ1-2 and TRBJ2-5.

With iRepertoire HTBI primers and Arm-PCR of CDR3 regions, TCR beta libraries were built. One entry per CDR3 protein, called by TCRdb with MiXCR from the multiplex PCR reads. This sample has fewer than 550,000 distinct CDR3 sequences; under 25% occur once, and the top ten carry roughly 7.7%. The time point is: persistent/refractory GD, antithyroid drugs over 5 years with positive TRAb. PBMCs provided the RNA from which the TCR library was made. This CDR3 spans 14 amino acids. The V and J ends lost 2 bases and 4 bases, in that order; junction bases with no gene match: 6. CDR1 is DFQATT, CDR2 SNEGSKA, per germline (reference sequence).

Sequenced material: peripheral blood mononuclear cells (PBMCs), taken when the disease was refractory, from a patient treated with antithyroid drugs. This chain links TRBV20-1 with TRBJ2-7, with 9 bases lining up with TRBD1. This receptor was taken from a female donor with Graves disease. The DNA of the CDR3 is TGCAGTGCTAGACCCCGGGACAGGGTATACGAGCAGTACTTC. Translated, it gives CSARPRDRVYEQYF.